This T cell receptor (beta chain) was captured by sequencing in a study of identical twins. Comments on this clonotype: Antigen: not known.

Healthy Caucasians, and only they, were the donors. Study-wide findings and caveats: Those out-of-frame alpha sequences shared by twins showed an excess of low generation probability. Excess sharing between twins was weaker in beta out-of-frame sequences.

TCRdb reanalysed the 5' RACE reads using MiXCR and keeps one entry per CDR3 protein. The data hold 750,000 to 950,000 distinct CDR3 sequences, with approximately 13% observed a single time. This sample was also put to use in a study of yellow fever vaccine responses in identical twins.

Material for sequencing was PBMCs. This clonotype was sampled from a woman under 30 in good health.

CDR3 sequence (DNA): TGCGCCAGCAGCCAAGAGGACAGGGGGGACGAGCAGTACTTC. Protein: CASSQEDRGDEQYF. This chain uses TRBV4-1 with TRBJ2-7; TRBD1 matches 10 bases. Germline CDR1 MGHRA, CDR2 YSYEKL. This CDR3 is built from 14 residues. The V and J ends lost 0 bases and 5 bases, in that order; junction bases with no gene match: 1.